One and the same sample provided the 23 T cell receptor beta chains below, sequenced in a study of Graves' ophthalmopathy and Graves' hyperthyroidism. RNA transcripts served as template for amplifying TCR beta CDR3 sequences. RT-PCR in the first round used HTBI primers; a second-round multiplex PCR followed. TCRdb processed the multiplex PCR reads anew with MiXCR; each CDR3 protein has one entry. The sample gives approximately 150,000 distinct CDR3 sequences, 35% to 50% of which show up once; 8% to 9% is in the top ten. Material: peripheral blood. The source is a man between 25 and 39 years old with Graves' ophthalmopathy.

The table lists this clonotype with many counts. The chain joins TRBV6-5 to TRBJ1-2, with D hard to call. Germline V gives CDR1 MNHEY, CDR2 SVGAGI. The CDR3 length is 13 residues. Trimming shortened V by 5 bases and J by 7 bases, and 14 bases separated the two germline ends. CDR3 bases: TGTGCCAGCAGTCTGACCCTTGTGGGTGGCTACACCTTC. This translates into CASSLTLVGGYTF.

This clonotype was seen at least ten times. J is TRBJ2-5 and V is TRBV29-1; D may be TRBD1 (6 bases). This CDR3 comprises 15 residues. CDR1 is SQVTM and CDR2 is ANQGSEA in the germline V gene. V was trimmed by 6 bases and J by 4 bases, leaving 21 bases between them. The DNA for the CDR3 is TGCAGCGTAGGGCCGGGACAAATGGCCTCAGAGACCCAGTACTTC. It yields the protein CSVGPGQMASETQYF. The variable domain in full, completed from reference TRBV29-1 and TRBJ2-5, reads SAVISQKPSRDICQRGTSLTIQCQVDSQVTMMFWYRQQPGQSLTLIATANQGSEATYESGFVIDKFPISRPNLTFSTLTVSNMSPEDSSIYLCSVGPGQMASETQYFGPGTRLLVL.

The chain uses TRBV6-1 and TRBJ2-5, with 9 bases fitting TRBD2. This CDR3 spans 19 amino acids. CDR1 is MNHNS, CDR2 SASEGT, per germline. Germline trimming cut 0 bases from V and 5 bases from J; bases unmatched to any gene: 16. The CDR3 loop is CASSEAGGAAGGPRETQYF. CDR3 DNA sequence: TGTGCCAGCAGTGAAGCTGGCGGTGCGGCGGGAGGGCCGAGGGAGACCCAGTACTTC.

The J gene is TRBJ1-5, the V gene TRBV18, with 7 bases that match TRBD1. The CDR3 loop spans 18 amino acids. Germline V gene sequence: CDR1 KGHSH, CDR2 LQKENI. V lost 3 bases and J lost 0; bases outside the gene matches: 11. In DNA form, the CDR3 reads TGTGCCAGCTCACCGATGGGGCAGGGGGTGTATAGCAATCAGCCCCAGCATTTT. This codes for CASSPMGQGVYSNQPQHF.

This rearrangement joins TRBV7-8 to TRBJ2-5; 12 bases align to TRBD2. V was pared by 7 bases and J by 4 bases, with 19 bases of the junction left unmatched. The CDR3 extends over 19 amino acids. Germline V gene lookup returns CDR1 SGHVS and CDR2 FQNEAQ. The CDR3 sequence is CASTRIAGTSGWRRETQYF. CDR3 nucleotide sequence: TGTGCCAGCACTCGAATCGCCGGGACTAGCGGGTGGCGGCGAGAGACCCAGTACTTC.

This clonotype has at least ten counts. CDR3 in amino acids: CAWSVAGGETQYF. In DNA form, the CDR3 reads TGTGCCTGGAGTGTAGCGGGCGGGGAGACCCAGTACTTC. The chain is built from TRBV30 and TRBJ2-5, with D maybe TRBD2 (6 bases). CDR1 and CDR2 (germline): GTSNPN, SVGIG (reference sequence). CDR3 length equals 13 residues. Trimming stripped 0 bases from V and 5 bases from J, with 10 bases between.

This clonotype was picked up many times. The V call is TRBV20-1, the J call TRBJ2-7, with D possibly matching TRBD2 (6 bases). The CDR3 runs to 12 residues. Germline V gene sequence: CDR1 DFQATT, CDR2 SNEGSKA (reference sequence). Trimming shortened V by 6 bases and J by 7 bases, and 16 bases separated the two germline ends. The CDR3 is CSARRDFDEQYF. CDR3 DNA: TGCAGTGCGCGCCGGGACTTTGATGAGCAGTACTTC.

This clonotype has a handful of counts. The chain joins TRBV11-2 to TRBJ2-7; 7 nucleotides match TRBD1. Trimming took 6 bases from V and 4 from J; bases not matched to a gene: 6. CDR3 size: 13 residues. Germline V gene data show CDR1 as SGHAT and CDR2 as FQNNGV. CDR3 in DNA: TGTGCCAGCAGGGGACAGTTCCTTTACGAGCAGTACTTC. Its translation: CASRGQFLYEQYF.

This chain links TRBV7-2 with TRBJ2-5; 7 nucleotides align to TRBD2. J gave up 0 bases and V 11 bases, and 6 bases lay outside the gene matches. CDR1 is SGHTA, CDR2 FQGNSA, per germline. CDR3 length equals 13 residues. CDR3 nucleotides: TGTGCCTCTGCGGGGGTCTACCAAGAGACCCAGTACTTC. Protein product: CASAGVYQETQYF.

This rearrangement joins TRBV6-1 to TRBJ2-5, with D perhaps assigned TRBD1 or TRBD2 (5 bases each). Between the trimmed V and J ends, which lost 7 bases and 1 base, there was a span of 13 bases. CDR1 and CDR2 from the germline V gene are MNHNS and SASEGT. The CDR3 is made up of 14 amino acids. CDR3 in DNA: TGTGCCAGCAAACTAGGGGAAATCCAAGAGACCCAGTACTTC. It is translated as CASKLGEIQETQYF.

The sample holds many counts of this clonotype. V and J are TRBV27 and TRBJ1-5; 9 bases are shared with TRBD1. The V segment lost 6 bases and the J segment 11 bases; nucleotides outside the gene matches: 17. This CDR3 contains 16 residues. Germline loops: CDR1 MNHEY, CDR2 SMNVEV (reference sequence). The CDR3 DNA reads TGTGCCAGCAGAGATAGGGGACAGGGTACAGACTATACCCAGCATTTT. Its protein product is CASRDRGQGTDYTQHF.

The chain recombines TRBV12-3 or TRBV12-4 with TRBJ2-5; D is perhaps TRBD1 (6 bases). The CDR3 length is 13 residues. V lost 5 bases and J lost 5, with 12 bases in between. The DNA for the CDR3 is TGTGCCAGCAGTCGGACAGTCAGGGAGACCCAGTACTTC. Encoded protein: CASSRTVRETQYF.

This clonotype was observed at least ten times. In nucleotides, the CDR3 is TGTGCCAGTAGTATGTCGGCCTTGTTGCGGGGAAATCAGCCCCAGCATTTT. Translated: CASSMSALLRGNQPQHF. This chain connects TRBV19 to TRBJ1-5; unclear D gene. V gave up 3 bases and J gave up 4 bases, with 19 bases separating them. This CDR3 region has 17 residues. The germline CDR1 and CDR2 sequences are LNHDA and SQIVND (reference sequence).

This chain links TRBV6-1 with TRBJ1-2; 7 nucleotides line up with TRBD1. Germline CDR1 and CDR2: MNHNS and SASEGT. CDR3 length: 13 amino acids. V shed 6 bases, J shed 4 bases, and the junction held 5 bases outside the gene matches. The CDR3 protein is CASRTGVGYGYTF. The CDR3 coding sequence is TGTGCCAGCAGAACAGGGGTGGGCTATGGCTACACCTTC.

The chain combines TRBV6-2 or TRBV6-3 with TRBJ1-2; D might be TRBD1 (5 bases). The CDR3 runs to 16 residues. The V gene's germline CDR1 is MNHEY and CDR2 SVGEGT. V was clipped by 6 bases and J by 6 bases, with 23 bases between them. CDR3 amino acids: CASRPTSMLWGDGYTF. DNA of the CDR3: TGTGCCAGCAGGCCAACGAGTATGTTGTGGGGCGATGGCTACACCTTC.

This sequence joins TRBV28 and TRBJ2-7; D perhaps matches TRBD1 (5 bases). Germline-derived CDR1 and CDR2 are MDHEN and SYDVKM. V lost 1 base and J lost 2, with 12 bases in between. The CDR3 runs to 15 residues. This CDR3 reads CASSLYGQGTYEQYF. The CDR3 DNA reads as TGTGCCAGCAGTTTATACGGTCAGGGAACCTACGAGCAGTACTTC.

The chain employs TRBV28 and TRBJ1-1; the D gene is possibly TRBD1 (6 bases). The germline gives CDR1 MDHEN, CDR2 SYDVKM. Trimming pared 2 bases from V and 4 bases from J, leaving 17 bases between. The CDR3 has 16 residues. In DNA form, the CDR3 reads TGTGCCAGCAGTTTACAAGGGGGGGGTTACGGCACTGAAGCTTTCTTT. Translated, it gives CASSLQGGGYGTEAFF.

A single count supports this clonotype. The chain links TRBV6-2 or TRBV6-3 to TRBJ2-7, with D possibly TRBD1 on 5 matching bases. The V gene lost 6 bases and the J gene lost 3 bases, with 9 bases spanning the gap. Germline V lookup: CDR1 MNHEY, CDR2 SVGEGT. There are 12 residues in the CDR3. CDR3 DNA sequence: TGTGCCAGCAGGCGGACACTCTACGAGCAGTACTTC. Translated: CASRRTLYEQYF.

This chain uses TRBV20-1 with TRBJ2-5; TRBD2 might be the D (7 bases). V was cut by 0 bases and J by 5 bases, with 19 bases left in between. This CDR3 comprises 16 residues. Germline V lookup: CDR1 DFQATT, CDR2 SNEGSKA (reference sequence). The DNA of the CDR3 is TGCAGTGCTAGAGACCAACAGGGACTACTTACTGAGACCCAGTACTTC. This gives the protein CSARDQQGLLTETQYF.

The CDR3 loop is CSGGSGQGGGETQYF. CDR3 DNA sequence: TGCAGTGGAGGATCCGGACAGGGCGGAGGGGAGACCCAGTACTTC. The chain joins TRBV20-1 to TRBJ2-5; 8 bases map to TRBD1. Germline-derived CDR1 and CDR2 are DFQATT and SNEGSKA (reference sequence). The CDR3 is 15 amino acids. Losses at the gene ends were 7 bases for V and 5 bases for J; bases not matched to a gene: 15.

This clonotype was counted at least ten times. The chain employs TRBV28 and TRBJ1-1; D is unresolved. Germline CDR1 MDHEN, CDR2 SYDVKM. The CDR3 has 13 amino acids. Trimming left V 5 bases short and J 11 bases short, with 18 bases between. The CDR3 reads CASSLWSGPNAFF. The CDR3 region has the DNA TGTGCCAGCAGTCTGTGGTCCGGACCCAACGCTTTCTTT.

This sequence joins TRBV5-1 and TRBJ1-1; 7 bases align to TRBD1. The CDR3 runs 14 residues. J lost 2 bases, V lost 0 bases, and 1 base had no gene match. Germline assignment: CDR1 SGHRS and CDR2 YFSETQ. The DNA of the CDR3 is TGCGCCAGCAGCTTGGGGGACAGTAACACTGAAGCTTTCTTT. Encoded protein: CASSLGDSNTEAFF.

CDR3 sequence (DNA): TGTGCCAGCAGTCGTCGGATTCTCCAGTCAGGGTACGAGCAGTACTTC. Translated, it gives CASSRRILQSGYEQYF. The chain recombines TRBV28 with TRBJ2-7, with D tentatively TRBD1 (5 bases). Germline CDR1 MDHEN, CDR2 SYDVKM. V gave up 5 bases and J gave up 4 bases, with 21 bases separating them. The CDR3 has 16 amino acids.